This entry describes one T cell receptor beta chain. The sample is drawn from a study of OX40 agonist ivuxolimab in advanced cancers. Some clones are missing from TCRdb's copy, which holds only in-frame ones; the method was immunoSEQ multiplex PCR. The repertoire consists of about 83,000 clones, with approximately 83% occurring once and the leading ten covering 0.66%. Per the germline V gene, CDR1 is SGHTA and CDR2 is FQGNSA. Trimming pared 1 base from V and 7 bases from J, leaving 11 bases between. This CDR3 has 15 residues. This sequence originates from an adult with an advanced solid tumor such as melanoma, head and neck, liver or kidney cancer. This chain uses TRBV7-2 with TRBJ1-6; weak D call: TRBD1 (6 bases). This specimen was CD4+ or CD8+ T cells sorted from blood, taken in a trial of the OX40 agonist ivuxolimab. CDR3 residues: CASSLGWGPNSPLHF. The CDR3 nucleotides read TGTGCCAGCAGCTTAGGGTGGGGGCCCAATTCACCCCTCCACTTT. The full variable domain, rest sourced from reference TRBV7-2 and TRBJ1-6, is GAGVSQSPSNKVTEKGKDVELRCDPISGHTALYWYRQSLGQGLEFLIYFQGNSAPDKSGLPSDRFSAERTGGSVSTLTIQRTQQEDSAVYLCASSLGWGPNSPLHFGNGTRLTVT.